A selection of T cell receptor beta chains follows, all from one sample in a study of blood T cell repertoires in COVID-19. TCRdb's copy holds only in-frame clones and misses some; the assay was immunoSEQ multiplex PCR. The table has tens of thousands of clones, 80% to 95% seen once. The specimen was peripheral blood. The source of these receptors is a human donor in a cohort sampled during active COVID-19. The CDR3 runs from the conserved cysteine through the conserved F or W. A D gene is named only where the DNA matches it firmly. Clone size is given for some rows only: seen once, a few or many times, or a class if the clone is expanded.

v_gene	abundance	j_gene	d_gene	CDR3aa	CDR3nt
TRBV5-8	NA	TRBJ2-7	NA	CASSSLRYEQYF	TGTGCCAGCAGCTCACTACGCTACGAGCAGTACTTC
TRBV18	once	TRBJ1-4	TRBD1	CASSVDRGNEKLFF	TGTGCCAGCTCAGTGGACAGGGGGAATGAAAAACTGTTTTTT
TRBV19	NA	TRBJ2-7	NA	CASSIGAGYEQYF	TGTGCCAGTAGTATAGGAGCGGGCTACGAGCAGTACTTC
TRBV5-1	NA	TRBJ2-3	TRBD1	CASSWGQDTQYF	TGCGCCAGCAGTTGGGGACAGGATACGCAGTATTTT
TRBV27	NA	TRBJ2-2	TRBD1	CASKTNRGSTGELFF	TGTGCCAGCAAGACAAACAGGGGGAGCACCGGGGAGCTGTTTTTT
TRBV5-5	NA	TRBJ1-3	NA	CASSGRGGHLIDGNTIYF	TGTGCCAGCAGCGGGCGCGGGGGACACCTTATTGACGGAAACACCATATATTTT
TRBV7-8	NA	TRBJ1-3	TRBD1	CASSHRGSGNTIYF	TGTGCCAGCAGCCACAGGGGGTCTGGAAACACCATATATTTT
TRBV5-4	NA	TRBJ2-3	TRBD1	CASSRGQGLADTQYF	TGTGCCAGCAGCAGGGGACAGGGCTTAGCAGATACGCAGTATTTT
TRBV6-5	once	TRBJ2-7	TRBD1	CASILTGVLGEQYF	TGTGCCAGCATATTGACAGGGGTCCTGGGCGAGCAGTACTTC
TRBV11-2	NA	TRBJ2-5	TRBD2	CASSGLWLAGVETQYF	TGTGCCAGCAGCGGGCTTTGGCTAGCGGGGGTTGAGACCCAGTACTTC
TRBV4-1	NA	TRBJ2-3	NA	CASSQGRQNTQYF	TGCGCCAGCAGCCAAGGTCGACAGAACACGCAGTATTTT
TRBV2	NA	TRBJ2-2	NA	CASALEAVGELFF	TGTGCCAGCGCTTTGGAGGCGGTCGGGGAGCTGTTTTTT
TRBV9	NA	TRBJ1-3	NA	CASSVGAEVGNTIYF	TGTGCCAGCAGCGTAGGCGCGGAGGTGGGAAACACCATATATTTT
TRBV11-1	NA	TRBJ2-5	TRBD2	CASSRAGVKTQYF	TGTGCCAGCAGCCGGGCGGGGGTAAAGACCCAGTACTTC
TRBV7-9	NA	TRBJ1-1	TRBD1	CASSLGQGRGAEAFF	TGTGCCAGCAGCTTAGGACAGGGGAGAGGGGCTGAAGCTTTCTTT
TRBV14	NA	TRBJ2-5	NA	CASSQRWGRETQYF	TGTGCCAGCAGCCAACGGTGGGGGCGAGAGACCCAGTACTTC
TRBV20-1	NA	TRBJ1-2	NA	CSASAGGYGYTF	TGCAGTGCTAGTGCGGGAGGCTATGGCTACACCTTC
TRBV7-8	NA	TRBJ2-1	TRBD1	CASSLSTGGLSSYNEQFF	TGTGCCAGCAGCTTAAGCACAGGGGGTCTGAGCTCCTACAATGAGCAGTTCTTC
TRBV15	NA	TRBJ2-1	TRBD1	CATSGEDRSSYNEQFF	TGTGCCACCAGCGGCGAGGACAGGAGCTCCTACAATGAGCAGTTCTTC
TRBV11-2	NA	TRBJ2-7	NA	CASSRRDTAYEQYF	TGTGCCAGCAGCCGCCGGGACACTGCCTACGAGCAGTACTTC
TRBV19	NA	TRBJ1-5	NA	CASTPQGKSNQPQHF	TGTGCCAGTACCCCCCAGGGTAAAAGCAATCAGCCCCAGCATTTT
TRBV24-1	NA	TRBJ1-2	NA	CATSDLQGRGYTF	TGTGCCACCAGTGATTTACAGGGACGAGGCTACACCTTC
TRBV5-1	NA	TRBJ2-7	NA	CASSRQPQGSLGEQYF	TGCGCCAGCAGCCGGCAGCCTCAGGGATCTCTCGGCGAGCAGTACTTC
TRBV19	NA	TRBJ1-2	TRBD1	CASRSGGVGYGYTF	TGTGCCAGTAGGTCAGGGGGCGTCGGCTATGGCTACACCTTC
TRBV24-1	NA	TRBJ2-1	TRBD1	CATSVSGQGLNEQFF	TGTGCCACCAGTGTGTCGGGACAGGGCCTCAATGAGCAGTTCTTC
TRBV6-5	NA	TRBJ1-1	NA	CASSYSTALNTEAFF	TGTGCCAGCAGTTACTCGACAGCCCTGAACACTGAAGCTTTCTTT
TRBV7-2	NA	TRBJ1-1	NA	CASSPTPGGTEAFF	TGTGCCAGCAGTCCAACCCCCGGGGGCACTGAAGCTTTCTTT
TRBV7-9	NA	TRBJ2-7	TRBD1	CASSLQGQAYEQYF	TGTGCCAGCAGCTTACAAGGACAGGCCTACGAGCAGTACTTC
TRBV6-5	NA	TRBJ1-1	TRBD1	CASRSRQGNTEAFF	TGTGCCAGCAGAAGTAGACAGGGGAACACTGAAGCTTTCTTT
TRBV24-1	NA	TRBJ2-1	NA	CATSDPQGISNEQFF	TGTGCCACCAGTGACCCTCAGGGAATTTCGAATGAGCAGTTCTTC
TRBV24-1	once	TRBJ2-1	TRBD2	CATSDPSGGDYNEQFF	TGTGCCACCAGTGACCCTAGCGGGGGGGATTACAATGAGCAGTTCTTC
TRBV30	NA	TRBJ2-1	NA	CAWSEDEQFF	TGTGCCTGGAGCGAGGATGAGCAGTTCTTC